The 8 T cell receptor beta chains below come from one sample, sequenced in a study of blood T cell repertoires in COVID-19. Libraries were prepared by immunoSEQ multiplex PCR; TCRdb keeps only in-frame clonotypes and omits some of them. The data hold 80,000 to 95,000 clones, with around four fifths observed a single time. The material sequenced was peripheral blood. Every receptor here comes from a woman of 80 years or more with active or convalescent COVID-19.

This clone was recorded a few times. This sequence joins TRBV7-9 and TRBJ1-1, with D tentatively TRBD1 (5 bases). The CDR3 covers 15 residues. The V gene's germline CDR1 is SEHNR and CDR2 FQNEAQ (reference sequence). Trimming took 5 bases from V and 0 from J, leaving 13 bases between them. CDR3 residues: CASSPGQTMNTEAFF. The CDR3 DNA is TGTGCCAGCAGCCCCGGACAAACCATGAACACTGAAGCTTTCTTT.

This chain uses TRBV6-5 with TRBJ2-7; 7 bases are a match to TRBD1. Germline-derived CDR1 and CDR2 are MNHEY and SVGAGI. Trimming removed 7 bases from V and 6 bases from J; junction bases left unmatched: 9. The CDR3 is 13 residues long. The CDR3 nucleotides are TGTGCCAGCATCAGAGGGGGCCTACGCGAGCAGTACTTC. Its translation is CASIRGGLREQYF.

The chain uses TRBV4-2 and TRBJ2-1; D call uncertain. The V end lost 0 bases, the J end lost 10 bases, and 10 bases lay between the germline ends. The CDR3 has 13 amino acids. Per the germline V gene, CDR1 is LGHNA and CDR2 is YNFKEQ. CDR3 sequence: CASSQDHLREQFF. CDR3 DNA sequence: TGTGCCAGCAGCCAAGACCACCTCCGGGAGCAGTTCTTC.

CDR3 sequence: CASSRTRGPNSPLHF. The CDR3 coding sequence is TGTGCCAGCAGCCGAACCAGGGGCCCCAATTCACCCCTCCACTTT. The chain uses TRBV6-6 and TRBJ1-6, with D possibly being TRBD1 (6 bases). The CDR3 is 15 amino acids. V dropped 6 bases and J dropped 7 bases, with 16 bases sitting between them. Germline V CDR1 and CDR2: MNHNY, SVGAGI (reference sequence).

This clone was recorded only once. The rearrangement uses TRBV29-1 and TRBJ1-6, with 10 bases aligning to TRBD1. The CDR3 extends over 13 amino acids. Germline CDR1 and CDR2: SQVTM and ANQGSEA. The ends lost 4 bases at V and 6 bases at J; junction bases unmatched: 0. CDR3 protein: CSVGTGGNSPLHF. CDR3 nucleotides: TGCAGCGTTGGGACAGGGGGTAATTCACCCCTCCACTTT. The variable domain in full, with the rest retrieved from reference TRBV29-1 and TRBJ1-6, is SAVISQKPSRDICQRGTSLTIQCQVDSQVTMMFWYRQQPGQSLTLIATANQGSEATYESGFVIDKFPISRPNLTFSTLTVSNMSPEDSSIYLCSVGTGGNSPLHFGNGTRLTVT.

This clone was seen repeatedly, ten times or more. V usage is TRBV2 and J usage is TRBJ1-1, with D unresolved. This CDR3 is built from 11 residues. The ends were cut back, 4 bases at V and 6 bases at J, with 6 bases in the middle. Germline V lookup: CDR1 SNHLY, CDR2 FYNNEI. The chain's CDR3 is CASSVEAEAFF. The CDR3 bases are TGTGCCAGCAGTGTGGAGGCTGAAGCTTTCTTT.

The chain recombines TRBV5-1 with TRBJ1-5; the match to TRBD1 covers 8 bases. Per germline, CDR1 SGHRS and CDR2 YFSETQ. Trimming at V came to 0 bases and at J to 5 bases, leaving 4 bases not matched to a gene. The CDR3 has 15 amino acids. CDR3 DNA sequence: TGCGCCAGCAGCTTGGGTCCAGGGGGCTATCAGCCCCAGCATTTT. Protein sequence: CASSLGPGGYQPQHF. The full variable domain, rest sourced from reference TRBV5-1 and TRBJ1-5, is KAGVTQTPRYLIKTRGQQVTLSCSPISGHRSVSWYQQTPGQGLQFLFEYFSETQRNKGNFPGRFSGRQFSNSRSEMNVSTLELGDSALYLCASSLGPGGYQPQHFGDGTRLSIL.

This sequence joins TRBV19 and TRBJ1-5; possibly TRBD1 for D (5 bases). The CDR3 loop spans 14 amino acids. Trimming took off 5 bases at V and 5 bases at J, with 13 bases between the two ends. In germline, CDR1 is LNHDA, CDR2 SQIVND (reference sequence). The CDR3 region has the DNA TGTGCCAGTAGTCTCTTGCAGGGTTATCAGCCCCAGCATTTT. It encodes CASSLLQGYQPQHF.